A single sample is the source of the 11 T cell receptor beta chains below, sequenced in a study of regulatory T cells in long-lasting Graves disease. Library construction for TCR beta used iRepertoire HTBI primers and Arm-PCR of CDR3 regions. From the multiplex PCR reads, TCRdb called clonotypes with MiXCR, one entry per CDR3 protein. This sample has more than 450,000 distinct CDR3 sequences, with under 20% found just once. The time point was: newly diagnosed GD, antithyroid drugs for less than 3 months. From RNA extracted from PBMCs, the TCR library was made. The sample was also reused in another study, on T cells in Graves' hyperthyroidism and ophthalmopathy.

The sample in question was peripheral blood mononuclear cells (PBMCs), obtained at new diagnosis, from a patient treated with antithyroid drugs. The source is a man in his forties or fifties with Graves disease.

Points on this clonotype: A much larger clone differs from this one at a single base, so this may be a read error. CDR3 sequence reads: CASGFYRGEETQYF. As DNA, the CDR3 is TGCGCCAGCGGCTTCTACCGGGGAGAAGAGACCCAGTACTTC. The chain links TRBV5-1 to TRBJ2-5; tentatively, D is TRBD2 (5 bases). The CDR3 extends over 14 amino acids. CDR1 and CDR2 from the germline V gene are SGHRS and YFSETQ.

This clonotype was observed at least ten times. Here the CDR3 reads CASRVRYEQYF. As DNA, the CDR3 is TGTGCCAGCAGGGTCCGCTACGAGCAGTACTTC. The chain carries TRBV12-3 or TRBV12-4 and TRBJ2-7; no reliable D call. The V gene lost 6 bases and the J gene lost 3 bases, with 6 bases spanning the gap. The CDR3 is 11 amino acids.

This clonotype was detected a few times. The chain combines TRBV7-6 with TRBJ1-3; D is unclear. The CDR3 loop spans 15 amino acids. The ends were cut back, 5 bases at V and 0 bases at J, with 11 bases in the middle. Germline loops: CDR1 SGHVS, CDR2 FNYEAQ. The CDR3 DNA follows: TGTGCCAGCAGCAGTAACCCGGACTCTGGAAACACCATATATTTT. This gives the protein CASSSNPDSGNTIYF.

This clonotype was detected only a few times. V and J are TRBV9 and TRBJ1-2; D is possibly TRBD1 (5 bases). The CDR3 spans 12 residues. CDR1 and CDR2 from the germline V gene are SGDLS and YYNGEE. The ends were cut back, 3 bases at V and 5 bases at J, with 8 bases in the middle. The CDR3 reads CASSASGYGYTF. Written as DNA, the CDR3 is TGTGCCAGCAGCGCCTCAGGGTATGGCTACACCTTC.

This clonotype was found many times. The CDR3 nucleotides read TGTGCCAGCAGTCGACTCCAGCGGGATACGCAGTATTTT. Its protein is CASSRLQRDTQYF. The rearrangement uses TRBV12-3 or TRBV12-4 and TRBJ2-3, with D possibly matching TRBD2 (5 bases). CDR3 length equals 13 residues. The V end lost 5 bases, the J end lost 6 bases, and 12 bases lay between the germline ends.

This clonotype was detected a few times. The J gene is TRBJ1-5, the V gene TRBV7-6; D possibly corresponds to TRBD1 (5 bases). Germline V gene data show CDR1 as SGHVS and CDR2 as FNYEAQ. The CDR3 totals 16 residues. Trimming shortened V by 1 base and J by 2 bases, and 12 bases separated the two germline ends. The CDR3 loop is CASSLGAGGGNQPQHF. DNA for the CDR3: TGTGCCAGCAGCTTAGGGGCTGGGGGGGGCAATCAGCCCCAGCATTTT.

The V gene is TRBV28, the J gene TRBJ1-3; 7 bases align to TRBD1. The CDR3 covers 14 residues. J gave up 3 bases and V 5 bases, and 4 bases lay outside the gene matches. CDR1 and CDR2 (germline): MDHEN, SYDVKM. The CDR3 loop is CASSEQGHGNTIYF. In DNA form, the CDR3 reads TGTGCCAGCAGTGAACAGGGGCATGGAAACACCATATATTTT.

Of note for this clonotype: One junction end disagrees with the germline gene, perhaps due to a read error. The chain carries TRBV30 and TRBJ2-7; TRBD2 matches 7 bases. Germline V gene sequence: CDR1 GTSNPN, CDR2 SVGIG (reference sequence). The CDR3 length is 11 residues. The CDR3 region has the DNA TGTGCCGGGAGGGCCCCCTACGAGCAGTACTTC. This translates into CAGRAPYEQYF. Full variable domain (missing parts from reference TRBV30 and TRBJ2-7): SQTIHQWPATLVQPVGSPLSLECTVEGTSNPNLYWYRQAAGRGLQLLFYSVGIGQISSEVPQNLSASRPQDRQFILSSKKLLLSDSGFYLCAGRAPYEQYFGPGTRLTVT.

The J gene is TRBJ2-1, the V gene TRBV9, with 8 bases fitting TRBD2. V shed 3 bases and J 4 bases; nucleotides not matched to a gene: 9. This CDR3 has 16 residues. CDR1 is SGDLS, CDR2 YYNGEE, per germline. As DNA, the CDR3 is TGTGCCAGCAGCGGCCAGCGAGCGGGAGATTACAATGAGCAGTTCTTC. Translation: CASSGQRAGDYNEQFF.

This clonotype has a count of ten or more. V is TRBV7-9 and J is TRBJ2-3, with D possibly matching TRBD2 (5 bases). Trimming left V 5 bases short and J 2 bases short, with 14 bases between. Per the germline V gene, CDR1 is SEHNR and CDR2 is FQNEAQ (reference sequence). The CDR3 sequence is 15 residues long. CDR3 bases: TGTGCCAGCAGCACGACACCGGGGTTCACAGATACGCAGTATTTT. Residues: CASSTTPGFTDTQYF.

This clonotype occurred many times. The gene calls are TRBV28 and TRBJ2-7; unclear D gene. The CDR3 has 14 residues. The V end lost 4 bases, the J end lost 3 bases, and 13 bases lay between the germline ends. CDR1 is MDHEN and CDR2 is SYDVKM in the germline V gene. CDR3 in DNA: TGTGCCAGCAGTTCCCCCCCCCAGGTCTACGAGCAGTACTTC. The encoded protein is CASSSPPQVYEQYF. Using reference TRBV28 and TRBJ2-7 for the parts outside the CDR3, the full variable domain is DVKVTQSSRYLVKRTGEKVFLECVQDMDHENMFWYRQDPGLGLRLIYFSYDVKMKEKGDIPEGYSVSREKKERFSLILESASTNQTSMYLCASSSPPQVYEQYFGPGTRLTVT.